This entry concerns a single T cell receptor (beta chain). The protocol was immunoSEQ multiplex PCR, while the TCRdb copy is restricted to in-frame clones and leaves out a portion. The sample holds approximately 500,000 clones, 79% seen once. These data originate in a study of shared clonotypes between healthy human individuals. Trimming cost V 7 bases and J 4 bases; bases outside gene matches: 10. This CDR3 spans 14 amino acids. Per the germline V gene, CDR1 is SGHNT and CDR2 is YYREEE (reference sequence). The sequencing input was PBMCs. J is TRBJ1-1 and V is TRBV5-4; 7 bases line up with TRBD1. This TCR derives from a woman between 35 and 50 years old in good health. Some clones in this sample may be carry-over from other donors' samples. The CDR3 here is CASGDPRGGTEAFF. CDR3 in DNA: TGTGCCAGCGGCGACCCCAGGGGGGGCACTGAAGCTTTCTTT.